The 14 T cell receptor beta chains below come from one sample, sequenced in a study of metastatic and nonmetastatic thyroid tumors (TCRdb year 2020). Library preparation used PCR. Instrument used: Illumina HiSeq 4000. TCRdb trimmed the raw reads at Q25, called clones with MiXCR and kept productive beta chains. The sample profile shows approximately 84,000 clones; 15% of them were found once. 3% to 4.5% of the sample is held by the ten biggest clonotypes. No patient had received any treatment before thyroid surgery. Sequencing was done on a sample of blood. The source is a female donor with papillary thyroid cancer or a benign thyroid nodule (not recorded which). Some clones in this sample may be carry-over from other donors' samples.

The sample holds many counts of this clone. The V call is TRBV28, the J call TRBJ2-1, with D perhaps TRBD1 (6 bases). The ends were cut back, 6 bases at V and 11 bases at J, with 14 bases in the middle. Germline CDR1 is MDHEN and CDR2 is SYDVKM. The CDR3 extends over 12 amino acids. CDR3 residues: CASSTTGNKQFF. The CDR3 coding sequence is TGTGCCAGCAGCACCACAGGGAATAAGCAGTTCTTC.

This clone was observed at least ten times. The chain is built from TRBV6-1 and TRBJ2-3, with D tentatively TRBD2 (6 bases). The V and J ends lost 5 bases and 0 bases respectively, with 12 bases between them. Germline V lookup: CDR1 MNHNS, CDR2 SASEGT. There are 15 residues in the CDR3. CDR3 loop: CASSMGGISTDTQYF. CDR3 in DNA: TGTGCCAGCAGTATGGGCGGGATAAGCACAGATACGCAGTATTTT.

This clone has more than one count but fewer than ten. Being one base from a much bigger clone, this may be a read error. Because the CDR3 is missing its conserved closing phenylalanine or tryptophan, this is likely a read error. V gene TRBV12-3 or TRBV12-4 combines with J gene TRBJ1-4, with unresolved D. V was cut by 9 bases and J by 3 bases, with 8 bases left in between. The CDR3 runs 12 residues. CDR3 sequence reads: CASQSANEKLFL. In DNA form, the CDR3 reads TGTGCCAGTCAAAGCGCTAATGAAAAACTGTTTCTT.

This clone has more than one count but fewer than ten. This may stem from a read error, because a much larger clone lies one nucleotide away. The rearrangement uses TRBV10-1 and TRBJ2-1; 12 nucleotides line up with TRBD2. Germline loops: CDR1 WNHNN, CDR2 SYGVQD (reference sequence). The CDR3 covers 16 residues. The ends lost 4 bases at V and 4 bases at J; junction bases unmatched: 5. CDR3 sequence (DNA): TGCGCCAGCAGTGTCAGACTAGCGGGGGATTACAATGAGCAGTTCTTC. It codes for CASSVRLAGDYNEQFF.

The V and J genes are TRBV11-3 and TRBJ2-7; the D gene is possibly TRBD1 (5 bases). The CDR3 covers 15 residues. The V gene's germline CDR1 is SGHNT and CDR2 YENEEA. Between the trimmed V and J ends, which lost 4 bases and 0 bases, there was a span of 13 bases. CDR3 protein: CASSYRQRSSYEQYF. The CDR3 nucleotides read TGTGCCAGCAGCTATAGACAGAGAAGCTCCTACGAGCAGTACTTC. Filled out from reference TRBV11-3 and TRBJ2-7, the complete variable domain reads EAGVVQSPRYKIIEKKQPVAFWCNPISGHNTLYWYLQNLGQGPELLIRYENEEAVDDSQLPKDRFSAERLKGVDSTLKIQPAELGDSAVYLCASSYRQRSSYEQYFGPGTRLTVT.

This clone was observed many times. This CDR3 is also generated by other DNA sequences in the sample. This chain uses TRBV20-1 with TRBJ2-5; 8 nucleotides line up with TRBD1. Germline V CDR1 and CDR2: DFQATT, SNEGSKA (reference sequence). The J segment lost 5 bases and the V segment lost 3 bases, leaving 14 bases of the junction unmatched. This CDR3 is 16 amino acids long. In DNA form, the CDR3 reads TGCAGTGCTAGGTCTCAGGGGGCACTAGGTTGGGAGACCCAGTACTTC. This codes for CSARSQGALGWETQYF.

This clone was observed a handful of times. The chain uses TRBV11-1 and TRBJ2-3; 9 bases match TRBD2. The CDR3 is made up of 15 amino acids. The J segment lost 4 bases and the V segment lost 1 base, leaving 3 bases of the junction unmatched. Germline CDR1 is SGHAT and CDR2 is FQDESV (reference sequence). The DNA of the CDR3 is TGTGCCAGCAGCTTAGGCGGGGGGGTGCCAGATACGCAGTATTTT. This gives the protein CASSLGGGVPDTQYF.

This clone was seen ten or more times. The CDR3 reads CASSVSTVSEQYF. As DNA, the CDR3 is TGCGCCAGCAGTGTGTCGACAGTCTCCGAGCAGTACTTC. The chain joins TRBV10-1 to TRBJ2-7, with a weak D call TRBD1 (5 bases). CDR3 size: 13 residues. V lost 4 bases and J lost 6, with 13 bases in between. Germline V CDR1 and CDR2: WNHNN, SYGVQD (reference sequence).

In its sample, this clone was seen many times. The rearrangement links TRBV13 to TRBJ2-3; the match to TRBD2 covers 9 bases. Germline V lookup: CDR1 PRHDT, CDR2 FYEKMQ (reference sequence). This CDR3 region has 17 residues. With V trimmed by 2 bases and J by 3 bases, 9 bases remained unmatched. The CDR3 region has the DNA TGTGCCAGCAGCTTACCATCGGCTCTAGCGGGAACAGATACGCAGTATTTT. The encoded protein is CASSLPSALAGTDTQYF.

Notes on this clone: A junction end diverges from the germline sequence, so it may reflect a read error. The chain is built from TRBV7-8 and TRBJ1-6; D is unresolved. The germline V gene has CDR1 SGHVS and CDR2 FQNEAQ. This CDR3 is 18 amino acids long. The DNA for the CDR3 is TGTGCCAGCAGCTTACCCCGGCCTACCTACGATTATAATCCACCCCTCCACTTT. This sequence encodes CASSLPRPTYDYNPPLHF.

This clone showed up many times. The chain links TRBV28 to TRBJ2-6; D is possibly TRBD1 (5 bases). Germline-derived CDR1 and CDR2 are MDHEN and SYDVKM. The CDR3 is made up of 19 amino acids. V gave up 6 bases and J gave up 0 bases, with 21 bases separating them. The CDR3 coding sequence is TGTGCCAGCAGACTAAGGGGCACAGACCCTTACTCTGGGGCCAACGTCCTGACTTTC. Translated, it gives CASRLRGTDPYSGANVLTF.

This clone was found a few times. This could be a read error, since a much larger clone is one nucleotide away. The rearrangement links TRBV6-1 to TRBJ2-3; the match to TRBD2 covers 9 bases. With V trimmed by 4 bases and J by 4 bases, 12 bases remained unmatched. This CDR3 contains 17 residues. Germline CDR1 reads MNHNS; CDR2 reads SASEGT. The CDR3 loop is CASSVSISGGNADTQYF. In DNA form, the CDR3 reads TGTGCCAGCAGTGTATCAATTAGCGGGGGCAATGCAGATACGCAGTATTTT.

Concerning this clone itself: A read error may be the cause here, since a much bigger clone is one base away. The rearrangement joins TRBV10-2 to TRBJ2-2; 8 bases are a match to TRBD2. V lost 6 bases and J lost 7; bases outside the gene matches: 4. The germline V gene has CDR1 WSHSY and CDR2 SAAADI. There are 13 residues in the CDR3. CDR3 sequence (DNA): TGCGCCAGCAGGGGCGGGGGGAACGGGGAGCTGTTTTTT. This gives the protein CASRGGGNGELFF.

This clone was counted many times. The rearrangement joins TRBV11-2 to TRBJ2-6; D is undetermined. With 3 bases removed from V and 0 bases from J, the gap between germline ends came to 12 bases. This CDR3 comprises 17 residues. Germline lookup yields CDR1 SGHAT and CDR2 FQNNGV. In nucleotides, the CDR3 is TGTGCCAGCAGCTTTTCGTCTGTCATCTCTGGGGCCAACGTCCTGACTTTC. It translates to CASSFSSVISGANVLTF.